This entry lists 31 T cell receptor beta chains sequenced from one sample in a study of T cell changes during pregnancy in multiple sclerosis. TCRdb's table, derived via immunoSEQ multiplex PCR, lists solely in-frame clones and lacks some. The sample shows approximately 60,000 clones, 90% to 95% of them seen only once. The sample here was peripheral blood, taken before pregnancy. These TCRs come from a female donor with multiple sclerosis, enrolled in a pregnancy study.

CDR3 nucleotides: TGTGCCAGTACTTCTACTGATCAGCCCCAGCATTTT. Translating it yields CASTSTDQPQHF. The gene calls are TRBV19 and TRBJ1-5; D remains unclear. This CDR3 region has 12 residues. Germline CDR1 and CDR2: LNHDA and SQIVND (reference sequence). V lost 7 bases to trimming and J lost 5 bases, with 9 bases between them.

The chain couples TRBV7-2 to TRBJ2-1; 7 bases align to TRBD1. V lost 7 bases and J lost 9; bases outside the gene matches: 12. The CDR3 covers 14 residues. Germline V lookup: CDR1 SGHTA, CDR2 FQGNSA. CDR3 DNA sequence: TGTGCCAGCACCCCGGGACAGAACAGGGGTGAGCAGTTCTTC. It specifies CASTPGQNRGEQFF.

V is TRBV4-3 and J is TRBJ2-7; 10 positions match TRBD1. Trimming took 0 bases from V and 2 from J; bases not matched to a gene: 10. The length of the CDR3 is 18 residues. Germline lookup yields CDR1 LGHNA and CDR2 YSLEER. The CDR3 loop is CASSQELARDRGTYEQYF. CDR3 DNA sequence: TGCGCCAGCAGCCAAGAGCTCGCCCGGGACAGGGGTACCTACGAGCAGTACTTC.

The chain links TRBV27 to TRBJ1-2; D not certain. Germline V gives CDR1 MNHEY, CDR2 SMNVEV (reference sequence). V was trimmed by 2 bases and J by 7 bases, leaving 11 bases between them. This CDR3 spans 13 amino acids. The CDR3 loop is CASSLGRFSGYTF. The CDR3 DNA reads as TGTGCCAGCAGTTTAGGTCGGTTCTCTGGCTACACCTTC.

The chain joins TRBV5-6 to TRBJ1-5; D possibly corresponds to TRBD1 (6 bases). The germline V gene has CDR1 SGHDT and CDR2 YYEEEE. The CDR3 has 13 amino acids. The ends were cut back, 5 bases at V and 6 bases at J, with 12 bases in the middle. CDR3 DNA sequence: TGTGCCAGCAGTACAGGGAGTCGTCAGCCCCAGCATTTT. This gives the protein CASSTGSRQPQHF.

This clone has only one observation. The CDR3, as DNA: TGTGCCTGGAGTGTCGATCTCAGGGGCTACAATGAGCAGTTCTTC. It specifies CAWSVDLRGYNEQFF. V is TRBV30 and J is TRBJ2-1; perhaps TRBD1 as D (6 bases). The CDR3 is made up of 15 amino acids. The V end lost 0 bases, the J end lost 3 bases, and 12 bases lay between the germline ends. CDR1 and CDR2 (germline): GTSNPN, SVGIG (reference sequence).

The table lists this clone with a few counts. The chain couples TRBV5-4 to TRBJ1-4, with 11 bases matching TRBD1. The germline V gene has CDR1 SGHNT and CDR2 YYREEE (reference sequence). Losses at the gene ends were 5 bases for V and 4 bases for J; bases not matched to a gene: 7. The CDR3 consists of 16 residues. The CDR3 region has the DNA TGTGCCAGCAGACGGACAGGGGGCGTCGATAATGAAAAACTGTTTTTT. The encoded protein is CASRRTGGVDNEKLFF.

This clone was counted a few times. J is TRBJ1-5 and V is TRBV10-3, with 7 nucleotides matching TRBD1. CDR3 size: 15 residues. The germline V gene has CDR1 ENHRY and CDR2 SYGVKD. The junction had 5 bases not matched to a gene; V was cut back by 6 bases and J by 0 bases. The CDR3, as DNA: TGTGCCATCAGCTCGGGACAGATTAGCAATCAGCCCCAGCATTTT. Translating it yields CAISSGQISNQPQHF.

By proportion, this clone is medium-sized. V and J are TRBV19 and TRBJ2-3, with a tentative D call TRBD2 (6 bases). This CDR3 has 14 residues. The germline V gene encodes CDR1 LNHDA and CDR2 SQIVND (reference sequence). With 5 bases removed from V and 0 bases from J, the gap between germline ends came to 9 bases. DNA of the CDR3: TGTGCCAGTAGTGGACTAACTAGCACAGATACGCAGTATTTT. It codes for CASSGLTSTDTQYF.

This clone was observed a few times. The chain has TRBV30 and TRBJ1-5; 10 bases are a match to TRBD1. The ends lost 5 bases at V and 1 base at J; junction bases unmatched: 11. This CDR3 has 17 amino acids. Germline V CDR1 and CDR2: GTSNPN, SVGIG (reference sequence). The CDR3 nucleotides are TGTGCCTGGGCAGCGGGGACAGGGGCGAAAAGCAATCAGCCCCAGCATTTT. Amino acid sequence: CAWAAGTGAKSNQPQHF.

This chain uses TRBV6-1 with TRBJ2-5; 9 bases align to TRBD1. The CDR3 consists of 14 residues. The germline V gene encodes CDR1 MNHNS and CDR2 SASEGT. V trimming: 6 bases; J trimming: 2 bases; junction bases outside the gene matches: 4. The CDR3 DNA sequence: TGTGCCAGCAGCATCGGACAGGGGCAAGAGACCCAGTACTTC. Translating gives CASSIGQGQETQYF.

The gene calls are TRBV21-1 and TRBJ2-7; the tabulated D call, TRBD2, remains unverified against the DNA. TRBV21-1 counts as a pseudogene. This CDR3 contains 17 residues. CDR3 loop: CASSTRWRGAGSYEQYF. DNA for the CDR3: TGTGCCAGCAGCACCCGCTGGAGGGGAGCGGGATCCTACGAGCAGTACTTC.

The J gene is TRBJ2-1, the V gene TRBV9; 10 nucleotides line up with TRBD2. The germline gives CDR1 SGDLS, CDR2 YYNGEE. Trimming at V came to 2 bases and at J to 4 bases, leaving 6 bases not matched to a gene. This CDR3 spans 16 amino acids. CDR3 nucleotide sequence: TGTGCCAGCAGCGTTACAGCGGGGGGGTCGTACAATGAGCAGTTCTTC. This encodes CASSVTAGGSYNEQFF. Based on the CDR3 plus reference TRBV9 and TRBJ2-1, the full variable domain is DSGVTQTPKHLITATGQRVTLRCSPRSGDLSVYWYQQSLDQGLQFLIQYYNGEERAKGNILERFSAQQFPDLHSELNLSSLELGDSALYFCASSVTAGGSYNEQFFGPGTRLTVL.

V and J are TRBV30 and TRBJ1-2, with 8 bases lining up with TRBD1. Germline V CDR1 and CDR2: GTSNPN, SVGIG (reference sequence). This CDR3 has 12 amino acids. V trimming: 1 base; J trimming: 9 bases; junction bases outside the gene matches: 4. This CDR3 is CAWSDRGESYTF. As DNA, the CDR3 is TGTGCCTGGAGTGACAGGGGGGAAAGCTACACCTTC.

The chain couples TRBV6-5 to TRBJ1-5, with 7 bases lining up with TRBD1. The V gene end was trimmed by 4 bases and the J gene end by 5 bases; junction bases not matched to a gene: 8. This CDR3 is built from 15 residues. Looked up from germline, CDR1 is MNHEY and CDR2 is SVGAGI. The DNA for the CDR3 is TGTGCCAGCAGTTCCACCGGGACAGCAGATCAGCCCCAGCATTTT. Its translation: CASSSTGTADQPQHF.

The gene calls are TRBV7-2 and TRBJ1-5; 7 bases match TRBD1. CDR3 length: 15 amino acids. The J segment lost 2 bases and the V segment lost 5 bases, leaving 6 bases of the junction unmatched. Germline V gives CDR1 SGHTA, CDR2 FQGNSA. The CDR3 DNA reads as TGTGCCAGCAGCGATGACAGGGCGGGCAATCAGCCCCAGCATTTT. Translation gives CASSDDRAGNQPQHF.

The V and J genes are TRBV19 and TRBJ2-1; 10 nucleotides line up with TRBD2. Germline CDR1 LNHDA, CDR2 SQIVND (reference sequence). With 4 bases clipped from V and 6 bases from J, the junction kept 9 bases outside the gene matches. There are 16 residues in the CDR3. The CDR3 nucleotides are TGTGCCAGTAGTAAGGGGTCAGCGGGGGGGCGCAATGAGCAGTTCTTC. It translates to CASSKGSAGGRNEQFF.

This chain uses TRBV6-1 with TRBJ2-1, with 11 nucleotides matching TRBD2. The germline gives CDR1 MNHNS, CDR2 SASEGT. This CDR3 contains 14 residues. J lost 9 bases, V lost 3 bases, and 4 bases had no gene match. The CDR3 region has the DNA TGTGCCAGCAGTGAGGTAGCGGGGGGGCCTGAGCAGTTCTTC. The encoded protein is CASSEVAGGPEQFF.

The chain joins TRBV18 to TRBJ2-3; 10 bases map to TRBD2. Germline assignment: CDR1 KGHSH and CDR2 LQKENI. V shed 3 bases, J shed 0 bases, and the junction held 9 bases outside the gene matches. CDR3 length: 18 residues. In DNA, the CDR3 is TGTGCCAGCTCACCCCTAGGACTAGCGGACACTAGCACAGATACGCAGTATTTT. Protein: CASSPLGLADTSTDTQYF.

This clone is a singleton in its sample. This chain joins TRBV6-7 and TRBJ1-3; TRBD1 matches at 7 bases. TRBV6-7 is an open reading frame whose function is uncertain. The CDR3 is 16 residues long. With V trimmed by 5 bases and J by 0 bases, 7 bases remained unmatched. CDR3 sequence (DNA): TGTGCCAGCAGTCTGTGTTCAGGGGGCTCTGGAAACACCATATATTTT. As protein: CASSLCSGGSGNTIYF.

The V gene is TRBV29-1, the J gene TRBJ2-7; no firm D call. Between the trimmed V and J ends, which lost 4 bases and 1 base, there was a span of 14 bases. CDR3 length: 14 amino acids. In germline, CDR1 is SQVTM, CDR2 ANQGSEA. The CDR3 nucleotides are TGCAGCGTTGTATTCCAACTATCTTCCTACGAGCAGTACTTC. It specifies CSVVFQLSSYEQYF.

The gene calls are TRBV6-5 and TRBJ1-1; 7 bases are shared with TRBD1. Losses at the gene ends were 8 bases for V and 7 bases for J; bases not matched to a gene: 7. The germline V gene has CDR1 MNHEY and CDR2 SVGAGI. The CDR3 extends over 12 amino acids. In nucleotides, the CDR3 is TGTGCCAGCCGACAACAGGGGAGTGAAGCTTTCTTT. Protein: CASRQQGSEAFF.

The rearrangement uses TRBV2 and TRBJ2-5; 10 bases are shared with TRBD2. CDR3 length: 17 residues. Germline loops: CDR1 SNHLY, CDR2 FYNNEI. The V gene end was trimmed by 7 bases and the J gene end by 4 bases; junction bases not matched to a gene: 15. CDR3 coding DNA: TGTGCCAGCATTTTCCCTCCCGGGACTAGCGTTCGAGAGACCCAGTACTTC. Translated: CASIFPPGTSVRETQYF.

The chain recombines TRBV27 with TRBJ1-1; no clear D. The V end was cut by 4 bases, the J end by 2 bases, with 11 bases between. The CDR3 spans 14 residues. Germline V gene sequence: CDR1 MNHEY, CDR2 SMNVEV (reference sequence). This chain's CDR3 is CASSSYTVNTEAFF. The CDR3 DNA reads as TGTGCCAGCAGTTCCTATACAGTTAACACTGAAGCTTTCTTT.

The chain recombines TRBV11-3 with TRBJ2-5; D is perhaps TRBD2 (6 bases). Germline V gene sequence: CDR1 SGHNT, CDR2 YENEEA. V shed 1 base and J shed 3 bases, with 18 bases lying between them. The CDR3 covers 17 residues. CDR3 bases: TGTGCCAGCAGCTTAGGTCGGGGACTCCAACTCGAAGAGACCCAGTACTTC. It specifies CASSLGRGLQLEETQYF.

This CDR3 is CASSFGLAGGGIDTQYF. CDR3 sequence (DNA): TGTGCCAGCAGCTTCGGTCTAGCGGGGGGCGGGATAGATACGCAGTATTTT. The chain recombines TRBV5-4 with TRBJ2-3, with TRBD2 matching over 11 bases. The CDR3 totals 17 residues. Germline V gene lookup returns CDR1 SGHNT and CDR2 YYREEE (reference sequence). V dropped 2 bases and J dropped 5; count of bases not matched to a gene: 10.

The chain combines TRBV14 with TRBJ2-7; 10 bases fit TRBD2. Germline-derived CDR1 and CDR2 are SGHDN and FVKESK. V lost 3 bases to trimming and J lost 4 bases; unmatched junction nucleotides: 9. This CDR3 comprises 16 residues. CDR3 region: CASSHDLAGVPYEQYF. In nucleotides, the CDR3 is TGTGCCAGCAGCCACGACCTAGCGGGGGTGCCGTACGAGCAGTACTTC.

The chain links TRBV18 to TRBJ1-2; D possibly corresponds to TRBD1 (6 bases). Trimming shortened V by 6 bases and J by 4 bases, and 12 bases separated the two germline ends. The CDR3 contains 13 residues. In germline, CDR1 is KGHSH, CDR2 LQKENI. The CDR3 DNA sequence: TGTGCCAGCTCTCGGACAGATATCTATGGCTACACCTTC. Translating it yields CASSRTDIYGYTF.

The V call is TRBV6-1, the J call TRBJ1-2; tentative D call: TRBD1 (6 bases). There are 16 residues in the CDR3. The germline V and J ends were trimmed by 4 bases and 2 bases, with 17 bases remaining between them. The germline gives CDR1 MNHNS, CDR2 SASEGT. CDR3 region: CASSAGGGRGNYGYTF. The DNA for the CDR3 is TGTGCCAGCAGTGCCGGGGGGGGCCGGGGAAACTATGGCTACACCTTC.

J is TRBJ2-5 and V is TRBV9; 8 positions agree with TRBD2. With 1 base clipped from V and 2 bases from J, the junction kept 7 bases outside the gene matches. Germline CDR1 SGDLS, CDR2 YYNGEE. CDR3 length: 16 amino acids. The CDR3 coding sequence is TGTGCCAGCAGCGTAAGGGGTAGCGGGGTTCAAGAGACCCAGTACTTC. This sequence encodes CASSVRGSGVQETQYF. Full variable domain (missing parts from reference TRBV9 and TRBJ2-5): DSGVTQTPKHLITATGQRVTLRCSPRSGDLSVYWYQQSLDQGLQFLIQYYNGEERAKGNILERFSAQQFPDLHSELNLSSLELGDSALYFCASSVRGSGVQETQYFGPGTRLLVL.

This clone has a count of ten or more. The rearrangement joins TRBV4-2 to TRBJ2-5; 9 bases fit TRBD2. The CDR3 is made up of 19 amino acids. V was pared by 5 bases and J by 5 bases, with 21 bases of the junction left unmatched. CDR1 is LGHNA and CDR2 is YNFKEQ in the germline V gene. The CDR3 region has the DNA TGTGCCAGCAGCGCTCAGGGTTGGTCGGGCGGGGGGGCCCCGGAGACCCAGTACTTC. This translates into CASSAQGWSGGGAPETQYF.